One sample yielded the 17 T cell receptor beta chains listed below, sequenced in a study of blood T cell repertoires in COVID-19. Produced via immunoSEQ multiplex PCR; TCRdb's table is partial and in-frame only. The table has about 190,000 clones, 90% seen once. The specimen was peripheral blood. The source of these receptors is a man aged 45-65 years with acute or convalescent COVID-19.

This clone was counted only a few times. The DNA of the CDR3 is TGTGCCAGCAGCAAAGTGTCTAGCGGGGTTAGCTACGAGCAGTACTTC. Translating it yields CASSKVSSGVSYEQYF. The genes are TRBV21-1 and TRBJ2-7; TRBD2, the table's D call, was not compared with the DNA. TRBV21-1 is listed as a pseudogene. The CDR3 loop spans 16 amino acids.

Worth noting for this clone: At one of its ends the junction is not consistent with the germline gene, which may arise from a read error. CDR3 DNA: TGTGCTAGCAGTTTGGGGCAGGGCTATGGCTACACCTTC. Protein product: CASSLGQGYGYTF. The gene calls are TRBV7-7 and TRBJ1-2; maybe TRBD1 (5 bases). The CDR3 is 13 residues long. The germline V gene has CDR1 SSHAT and CDR2 FNYEAQ (reference sequence).

The chain joins TRBV28 to TRBJ2-1; 9 bases align to TRBD2. Germline trimming cut 6 bases from V and 5 bases from J; bases unmatched to any gene: 11. The length of the CDR3 is 16 residues. The germline gives CDR1 MDHEN, CDR2 SYDVKM. CDR3 bases: TGTGCCAGCAGCGCTAAGCGCCTAGCGGGAAACAATGAGCAGTTCTTC. Translation gives CASSAKRLAGNNEQFF.

The V and J genes are TRBV11-2 and TRBJ1-4; D possibly corresponds to TRBD1 (5 bases). This CDR3 comprises 14 residues. Trimming removed 5 bases from V and 4 bases from J, with 11 bases in between. CDR1 SGHAT and CDR2 FQNNGV come from the germline V gene. The CDR3 here is CASSQEGSNEKLFF. The CDR3 nucleotides read TGTGCCAGCAGCCAGGAGGGGAGTAATGAAAAACTGTTTTTT.

The chain uses TRBV29-1 and TRBJ2-1; D is perhaps TRBD1 (6 bases). The V gene's germline CDR1 is SQVTM and CDR2 ANQGSEA. The CDR3 totals 11 residues. Trimming took 7 bases from V and 4 from J, leaving 8 bases between them. The CDR3 is CSGTVYNEQFF. For the CDR3, the DNA is TGCAGCGGGACAGTATACAATGAGCAGTTCTTC.

V usage is TRBV18 and J usage is TRBJ2-7, with 10 bases identical to TRBD1. This CDR3 has 15 amino acids. The J segment lost 1 base and the V segment lost 2 bases, leaving 2 bases of the junction unmatched. The germline CDR1 and CDR2 sequences are KGHSH and LQKENI. CDR3 in amino acids: CASSPGQGGSYEQYV. The CDR3 DNA reads as TGTGCCAGCTCACCAGGACAGGGGGGGTCCTACGAGCAGTACGTC.

The chain links TRBV4-1 to TRBJ2-7; D is uncertain. This CDR3 is 15 amino acids long. The V gene's germline CDR1 is MGHRA and CDR2 YSYEKL. Trimming cost V 1 base and J 0 bases, with 10 bases left between them. The DNA for the CDR3 is TGCGCCAGCAGCCAAGGGGCAGGCGACTCCTACGAGCAGTACTTC. Its protein product is CASSQGAGDSYEQYF.

V gene TRBV29-1 combines with J gene TRBJ2-1; 7 nucleotides match TRBD1. In germline, CDR1 is SQVTM, CDR2 ANQGSEA. CDR3 size: 14 residues. Trimming cost V 5 bases and J 5 bases; bases outside gene matches: 9. The CDR3 DNA reads as TGCAGCGTTCGGTTACAGGGGCGACACAATGAGCAGTTCTTC. This sequence encodes CSVRLQGRHNEQFF.

This chain joins TRBV5-5 and TRBJ1-2; no clear D gene. V gave up 0 bases and J gave up 4 bases, with 10 bases separating them. The CDR3 length is 14 residues. In germline, CDR1 is SGHKS, CDR2 YYEKEE (reference sequence). CDR3 in DNA: TGTGCCAGCAGCTTGGCAGGCCTCGGCTATGGCTACACCTTC. Translating it yields CASSLAGLGYGYTF.

This clone has more than one count but fewer than ten. This sequence joins TRBV7-8 and TRBJ2-3, with no clear D. Trimming pared 1 base from V and 1 base from J, leaving 15 bases between. The CDR3 totals 17 residues. Germline loops: CDR1 SGHVS, CDR2 FQNEAQ. The CDR3 coding sequence is TGTGCCAGCAGCTTAGAACACCCGAACCGCCGCACAGATACGCAGTATTTT. Translation gives CASSLEHPNRRTDTQYF.

This chain joins TRBV3-1 (or the pseudogene TRBV3-2) and TRBJ2-1; D not certain. V dropped 1 base and J dropped 3 bases, with 10 bases sitting between them. The CDR3 length is 15 residues. From germline, CDR1 is LGHDT and CDR2 YNNKEL (reference sequence). The chain's CDR3 is CASSQGLVNYNEQFF. The CDR3 DNA reads as TGTGCCAGCAGCCAAGGGCTGGTCAACTACAATGAGCAGTTCTTC.

This rearrangement joins TRBV5-1 to TRBJ2-5; weak D call: TRBD2 (6 bases). This CDR3 has 14 amino acids. The germline V gene has CDR1 SGHRS and CDR2 YFSETQ. Trimming removed 4 bases at V and 5 bases at J, with 15 bases between. The CDR3, as DNA: TGCGCCAGCAGCCCGGGCCGTCGGGGGGAGACCCAGTACTTC. Residues: CASSPGRRGETQYF.

The rearrangement joins TRBV5-6 to TRBJ1-3; D might be TRBD1 (6 bases). CDR1 SGHDT and CDR2 YYEEEE come from the germline V gene. The CDR3 extends over 15 amino acids. The V gene lost 0 bases and the J gene lost 4 bases, with 11 bases spanning the gap. The CDR3 spells CASSLAGTKGNTIYF. CDR3 nucleotide sequence: TGTGCCAGCAGCTTGGCAGGGACAAAAGGAAACACCATATATTTT.

The CDR3 here is CASSLAGGRDEQFF. As DNA, the CDR3 is TGTGCCAGCAGCTTAGCGGGGGGCAGGGATGAGCAGTTCTTC. V usage is TRBV7-3 and J usage is TRBJ2-1, with 8 bases that match TRBD2. Germline V gene lookup returns CDR1 SGHTA and CDR2 FQGTGA. The CDR3 has 14 residues. Unmatched junction bases numbered 5, after V lost 2 bases and J lost 8 bases.

The table lists this clone with a count of one. The V gene is TRBV9, the J gene TRBJ2-3, with a possible D match to TRBD1 (6 bases). The CDR3 has 13 residues. Trimming removed 3 bases from V and 6 bases from J, with 11 bases in between. Germline CDR1 and CDR2: SGDLS and YYNGEE. CDR3 amino acids: CASSGGPLDTQYF. The DNA of the CDR3 is TGTGCCAGCAGCGGGGGGCCCTTGGATACGCAGTATTTT.

V usage is TRBV27 and J usage is TRBJ1-2, with 7 nucleotides matching TRBD1. Germline V gene lookup returns CDR1 MNHEY and CDR2 SMNVEV (reference sequence). This CDR3 is 15 amino acids long. Unmatched junction bases numbered 7, after V lost 5 bases and J lost 1 base. CDR3 sequence (DNA): TGTGCCAGCAGTAAACAGGGGTTCCTTAACTATGGCTACACCTTC. Protein: CASSKQGFLNYGYTF.

The chain combines TRBV19 with TRBJ1-5; tentative D call: TRBD1 (6 bases). Deletions cut 8 bases from V and 1 base from J, with 12 bases between. The V gene's germline CDR1 is LNHDA and CDR2 SQIVND (reference sequence). CDR3 length: 14 amino acids. CDR3 loop: CASGTTGSNQPQHF. For the CDR3, the DNA is TGTGCCAGTGGGACAACAGGGAGCAATCAGCCCCAGCATTTT.